This T cell receptor (beta chain) was sequenced in a study of identical twins. Many counts were recorded for this clonotype. In TCRdb, the 5' RACE reads were re-called with MiXCR into one record per CDR3 protein. This sample has 1.5 million or so distinct CDR3 sequences, with about 31% found just once. The germline V and J ends were trimmed by 1 base and 5 bases, with 12 bases remaining between them. This CDR3 is 15 amino acids long. The V gene's germline CDR1 is LGHNA and CDR2 YNFKEQ. Specimen: cord blood. The chain has TRBV4-2 and TRBJ2-1, with D possibly being TRBD2 (5 bases). This sequence was found in a newborn girl in good health. The CDR3 reads CASSQVALENNEQFF. DNA for the CDR3: TGTGCCAGCAGCCAAGTCGCACTAGAAAACAATGAGCAGTTCTTC.